This TCR beta chain was identified during a study of T cells after yellow fever vaccination. Study-level results: The study noted that FACS-sorted repertoires could contain abundant clonotypes contaminating from the bulk population.

Comments on this clonotype: The antigen is unknown.

The V gene lost 5 bases and the J gene lost 2 bases, with 17 bases spanning the gap. Germline V gene lookup returns CDR1 SGHTA and CDR2 FQGNSA. The CDR3 runs 16 residues. TCRdb ran MiXCR on the 5' RACE reads and lists one entry per CDR3 protein. The sample yields a few hundred thousand distinct CDR3 sequences, 15% to 20% seen once. The starting material was PBMCs, obtained 15 days after the yellow fever booster vaccination. The chain has TRBV7-2 and TRBJ2-3; tentative D call: TRBD2 (7 bases). The sequence was obtained from a man aged 25-45 years who received the YFV17D yellow fever vaccine. The CDR3, as DNA: TGTGCCAGCAGCGCGAGGGGGGGCGGAGACACAGATACGCAGTATTTT. This gives the protein CASSARGGGDTDTQYF.